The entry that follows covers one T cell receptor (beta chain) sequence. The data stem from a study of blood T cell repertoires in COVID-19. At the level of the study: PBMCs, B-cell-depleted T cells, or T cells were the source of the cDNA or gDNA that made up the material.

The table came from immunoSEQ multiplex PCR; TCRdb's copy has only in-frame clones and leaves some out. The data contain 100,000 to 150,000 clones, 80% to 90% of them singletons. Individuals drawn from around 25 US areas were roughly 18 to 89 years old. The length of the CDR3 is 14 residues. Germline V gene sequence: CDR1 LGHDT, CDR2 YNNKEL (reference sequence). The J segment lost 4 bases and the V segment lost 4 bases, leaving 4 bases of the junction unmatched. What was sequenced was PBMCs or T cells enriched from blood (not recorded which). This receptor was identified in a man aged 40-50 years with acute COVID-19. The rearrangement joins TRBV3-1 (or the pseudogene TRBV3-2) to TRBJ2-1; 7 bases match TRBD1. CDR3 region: CASSPADRYNEQFF. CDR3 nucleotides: TGTGCCAGCAGCCCTGCGGACAGGTACAATGAGCAGTTCTTC.